The 18 T cell receptor beta chains reported below all come from one sample, sequenced in a study of shared clonotypes between healthy human individuals. Here immunoSEQ multiplex PCR was the method, and the copy in TCRdb shows in-frame clones only, minus some. The data show about 1.5 million clones, under 99% seen once. Sequencing was carried out using naive CD4+ T cells sorted from blood. The subset was: CD45RA+ positively selected. Every receptor here comes from a man aged 25 to 45 in good health.

The gene calls are TRBV29-1 and TRBJ1-4; D unresolved. The germline V gene has CDR1 SQVTM and CDR2 ANQGSEA. Trimming pared 6 bases from V and 3 bases from J, leaving 14 bases between. The CDR3 consists of 14 residues. The CDR3: CSVQLYRSNEKLFF. The CDR3 DNA is TGCAGCGTACAGCTTTACCGATCTAATGAAAAACTGTTTTTT.

This rearrangement joins TRBV2 to TRBJ2-1; D is perhaps TRBD2 (5 bases). Germline CDR1 is SNHLY and CDR2 is FYNNEI. CDR3 length: 13 amino acids. Trimming left V 0 bases short and J 12 bases short, with 12 bases between. The CDR3 sequence: CASSEARRWRQFF. The CDR3 DNA reads TGTGCCAGCAGTGAAGCGCGGAGGTGGAGGCAGTTCTTC. Full variable domain (remainder filled in from reference TRBV2 and TRBJ2-1): EPEVTQTPSHQVTQMGQEVILRCVPISNHLYFYWYRQILGQKVEFLVSFYNNEISEKSEIFDDQFSVERPDGSNFTLKIRSTKLEDSAMYFCASSEARRWRQFFGPGTRLTVL.

The rearrangement joins TRBV5-1 to TRBJ2-1; possibly TRBD2 for D (6 bases). Trimming pared 0 bases from V and 7 bases from J, leaving 14 bases between. The length of the CDR3 is 15 residues. CDR1 and CDR2 (germline): SGHRS, YFSETQ. CDR3 loop: CASSLDTGEVNEQFF. For the CDR3, the DNA is TGCGCCAGCAGCTTGGATACGGGAGAAGTGAATGAGCAGTTCTTC.

This sequence joins TRBV7-9 and TRBJ2-7; D unclear. V lost 6 bases, J lost 3 bases, and 9 bases lay in between. The CDR3 consists of 12 residues. Germline CDR1 reads SEHNR; CDR2 reads FQNEAQ (reference sequence). The CDR3 nucleotides are TGTGCCAGCAGTACTGACCTCTACGAGCAGTACTTC. It codes for CASSTDLYEQYF. The full variable domain, completed using reference TRBV7-9 and TRBJ2-7, is DTGVSQNPRHKITKRGQNVTFRCDPISEHNRLYWYRQTLGQGPEFLTYFQNEAQLEKSRLLSDRFSAERPKGSFSTLEIQRTEQGDSAMYLCASSTDLYEQYFGPGTRLTVT.

The CDR3 sequence: CASRLHRDRVTDTQYF. In nucleotides, the CDR3 is TGTGCCAGCAGACTACATCGGGACAGGGTCACAGATACGCAGTATTTT. This chain uses TRBV5-6 with TRBJ2-3; 9 bases match TRBD1. Germline assignment: CDR1 SGHDT and CDR2 YYEEEE. Trimming cost V 5 bases and J 2 bases; bases outside gene matches: 9. The CDR3 runs to 16 residues.

The chain uses TRBV19 and TRBJ2-7, with D perhaps TRBD1 (5 bases). V lost 5 bases and J lost 0, with 14 bases in between. CDR1 is LNHDA, CDR2 SQIVND, per germline (reference sequence). The CDR3 has 15 residues. The CDR3 spells CASSLYQGSSYEQYF. In DNA, the CDR3 is TGTGCCAGTAGTCTTTACCAGGGCAGCTCCTACGAGCAGTACTTC.

The chain links TRBV2 to TRBJ1-3; D is undetermined. The CDR3 totals 16 residues. V shed 5 bases and J shed 0 bases, with 14 bases lying between them. The germline V gene encodes CDR1 SNHLY and CDR2 FYNNEI. This CDR3 is CASSKTGKISGNTIYF. CDR3 bases: TGTGCCAGCAGTAAGACCGGGAAGATCTCTGGAAACACCATATATTTT.

With respect to this clone: The same CDR3 is also encoded by other DNA sequences in this sample. The chain carries TRBV7-9 and TRBJ2-6; unclear D gene. The CDR3 extends over 15 amino acids. Germline CDR1 SEHNR, CDR2 FQNEAQ (reference sequence). The V end was cut by 0 bases, the J end by 1 base, with 4 bases between. CDR3 DNA sequence: TGTGCCAGCAGCTTAGCTTCATCTGGGGCCAACGTCCTGACTTTC. Protein sequence: CASSLASSGANVLTF.

As concerns this clone: This sample includes further DNA sequences coding for the same CDR3. The gene calls are TRBV2 and TRBJ1-2; no firm D call. V dropped 3 bases and J dropped 4 bases, with 3 bases sitting between them. The CDR3 is 11 amino acids. Germline values: CDR1 SNHLY, CDR2 FYNNEI. This chain's CDR3 is CASSEGYGYTF. The CDR3 DNA is TGTGCCAGCAGTGAGGGCTATGGCTACACCTTC.

V gene TRBV7-6 combines with J gene TRBJ1-1; no reliable D call. Trimming shortened V by 0 bases and J by 3 bases, and 5 bases separated the two germline ends. The CDR3 is 13 amino acids. In germline, CDR1 is SGHVS, CDR2 FNYEAQ. The CDR3 loop reads CASSLAGYTEAFF. CDR3 in DNA: TGTGCCAGCAGCTTAGCAGGGTACACTGAAGCTTTCTTT.

CDR3 region: CASSTIGRGNYGYTF. The CDR3 coding sequence is TGTGCCAGCAGTACTATAGGGAGGGGAAACTATGGCTACACCTTC. The chain is built from TRBV28 and TRBJ1-2; perhaps TRBD1 as D (5 bases). The V end lost 5 bases, the J end lost 2 bases, and 15 bases lay between the germline ends. Looked up from germline, CDR1 is MDHEN and CDR2 is SYDVKM. The CDR3 covers 15 residues.

This clone was found once. For the CDR3, the DNA is TGTGCCAGCTCACCACAAATTGGGACTGCAGATACGCAGTATTTT. Amino acid sequence: CASSPQIGTADTQYF. The rearrangement links TRBV18 to TRBJ2-3; a weak D match, TRBD2 (6 bases). The CDR3 loop spans 15 amino acids. V gave up 1 base and J gave up 4 bases, with 12 bases separating them. Germline CDR1 and CDR2: KGHSH and LQKENI.

This chain uses TRBV29-1 with TRBJ1-2, with TRBD1 as a possible D gene (6 bases). Trimming took 5 bases from V and 2 from J, leaving 18 bases between them. Germline V CDR1 and CDR2: SQVTM, ANQGSEA. The CDR3 covers 15 residues. CDR3: CSVRPLSGQNYGYTF. The CDR3 DNA reads as TGCAGCGTTAGGCCCCTATCCGGACAGAACTATGGCTACACCTTC. The variable domain in full, completed from reference TRBV29-1 and TRBJ1-2, reads SAVISQKPSRDICQRGTSLTIQCQVDSQVTMMFWYRQQPGQSLTLIATANQGSEATYESGFVIDKFPISRPNLTFSTLTVSNMSPEDSSIYLCSVRPLSGQNYGYTFGSGTRLTVV.

V and J are TRBV18 and TRBJ2-1, with D possibly matching TRBD2 (6 bases). The germline V gene has CDR1 KGHSH and CDR2 LQKENI. V lost 2 bases and J 7 bases, leaving 15 bases between the germline ends. This CDR3 spans 15 amino acids. As DNA, the CDR3 is TGTGCCAGCTCACCAGAAGCGGGCCTGCGTAATGAGCAGTTCTTC. This sequence encodes CASSPEAGLRNEQFF.

The CDR3 DNA follows: TGTGCCAGTAGTTTTAGCGGGAGTGTCTACGAGCAGTACTTC. It codes for CASSFSGSVYEQYF. V gene TRBV19 combines with J gene TRBJ2-7; 9 bases are a match to TRBD2. This CDR3 region has 14 residues. CDR1 LNHDA and CDR2 SQIVND come from the germline V gene (reference sequence). V shed 5 bases, J shed 3 bases, and the junction held 5 bases outside the gene matches.

This clone was counted once. This chain links TRBV9 with TRBJ2-3; TRBD2 aligns across 10 bases. Germline-derived CDR1 and CDR2 are SGDLS and YYNGEE. The CDR3 spans 16 residues. V lost 0 bases to trimming and J lost 3 bases; unmatched junction nucleotides: 4. CDR3 bases: TGTGCCAGCAGCGTAGTCTCTAGCGGGAGAACAGATACGCAGTATTTT. Translation: CASSVVSSGRTDTQYF.

This sequence joins TRBV19 and TRBJ2-1; the D gene is possibly TRBD1 (5 bases). Trimming stripped 5 bases from V and 1 base from J, with 24 bases between. The germline CDR1 and CDR2 sequences are LNHDA and SQIVND (reference sequence). The CDR3 runs 19 residues. CDR3 region: CASSFGFSGLPGSYNEQFF. The CDR3 bases are TGTGCCAGTAGTTTCGGTTTTTCAGGGCTCCCGGGTTCCTACAATGAGCAGTTCTTC.

The V gene is TRBV7-2, the J gene TRBJ2-6; possibly TRBD1 for D (6 bases). V was shortened by 2 bases and J by 0 bases, with 11 bases between the two germline ends. The CDR3 extends over 17 amino acids. Germline lookup yields CDR1 SGHTA and CDR2 FQGNSA. CDR3 amino acids: CASSLSGTTSGANVLTF. The CDR3 nucleotides are TGTGCCAGCAGCTTATCCGGGACAACCTCTGGGGCCAACGTCCTGACTTTC.